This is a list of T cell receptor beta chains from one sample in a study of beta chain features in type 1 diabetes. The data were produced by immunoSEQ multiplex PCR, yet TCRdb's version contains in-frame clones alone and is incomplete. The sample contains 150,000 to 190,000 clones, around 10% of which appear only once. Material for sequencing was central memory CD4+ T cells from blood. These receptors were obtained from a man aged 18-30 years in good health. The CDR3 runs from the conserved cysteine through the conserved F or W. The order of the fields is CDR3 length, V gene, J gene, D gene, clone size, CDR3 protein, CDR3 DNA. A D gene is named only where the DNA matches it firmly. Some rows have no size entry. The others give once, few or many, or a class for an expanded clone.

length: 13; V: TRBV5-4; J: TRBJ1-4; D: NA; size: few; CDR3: CASSLRNNEKLFF; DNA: TGTGCCAGCAGCCTAAGAAATAATGAAAAACTGTTTTTT
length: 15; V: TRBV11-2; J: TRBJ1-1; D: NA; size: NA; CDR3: CASSPRGQMNTEAFF; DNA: TGTGCCAGCAGCCCCCGGGGGCAGATGAACACTGAAGCTTTCTTT
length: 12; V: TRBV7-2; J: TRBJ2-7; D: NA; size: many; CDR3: CASSPLGYEQYF; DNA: TGTGCCAGCAGCCCACTAGGCTACGAGCAGTACTTC
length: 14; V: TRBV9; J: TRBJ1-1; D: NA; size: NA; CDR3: CASSATQGYTEAFF; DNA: TGTGCCAGCAGCGCGACCCAGGGGTACACTGAAGCTTTCTTT
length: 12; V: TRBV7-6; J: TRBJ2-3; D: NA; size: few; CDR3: CASSLQGSTQYF; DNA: TGTGCCAGCAGCTTACAGGGGTCTACGCAGTATTTT
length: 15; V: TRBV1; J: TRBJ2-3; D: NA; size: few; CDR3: CTSSQDGPNPDTQYF; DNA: TGCACCAGCAGCCAAGACGGTCCTAACCCAGATACGCAGTATTTT
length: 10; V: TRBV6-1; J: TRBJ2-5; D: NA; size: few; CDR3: CASREETQYF; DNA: TGTGCCAGCAGGGAAGAGACCCAGTACTTC
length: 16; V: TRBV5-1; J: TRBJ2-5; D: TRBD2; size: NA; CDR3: CASSLVASGTRETQYF; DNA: TGCGCCAGCAGCTTGGTTGCTAGCGGGACTAGGGAGACCCAGTACTTC
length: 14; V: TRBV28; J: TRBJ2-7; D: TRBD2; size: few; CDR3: CASTSAGDSYEQYF; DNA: TGTGCCAGCACGTCTGCGGGAGACTCCTACGAGCAGTACTTC
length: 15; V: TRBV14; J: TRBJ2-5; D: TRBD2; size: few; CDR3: CASSRPGGLAGTQYF; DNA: TGTGCCAGCAGCCGCCCGGGAGGACTAGCGGGGACCCAGTACTTC
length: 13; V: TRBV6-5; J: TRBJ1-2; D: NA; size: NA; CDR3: CASSYDSNYGYTF; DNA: TGTGCCAGCAGTTACGACAGTAACTATGGCTACACCTTC
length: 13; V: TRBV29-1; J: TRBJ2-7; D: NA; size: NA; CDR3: CSVEKKAGAEQYF; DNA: TGCAGCGTTGAAAAAAAAGCGGGCGCCGAGCAGTACTTC
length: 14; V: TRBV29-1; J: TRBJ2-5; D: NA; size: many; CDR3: CSVATVDKQETQYF; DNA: TGCAGCGTTGCGACCGTGGACAAACAAGAGACCCAGTACTTC
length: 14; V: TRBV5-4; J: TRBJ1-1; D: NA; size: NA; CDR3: CASRLVGRGTEAFF; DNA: TGTGCCAGCAGACTGGTGGGGAGGGGCACTGAAGCTTTCTTT
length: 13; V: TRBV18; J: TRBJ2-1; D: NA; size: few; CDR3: CASSPQVGNEQFF; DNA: TGTGCCAGCTCACCCCAGGTAGGAAATGAGCAGTTCTTC
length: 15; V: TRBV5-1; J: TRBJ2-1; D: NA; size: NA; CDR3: CASSLEAASVGEQFF; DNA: TGCGCCAGCAGCTTGGAGGCCGCTAGCGTTGGTGAGCAGTTCTTC
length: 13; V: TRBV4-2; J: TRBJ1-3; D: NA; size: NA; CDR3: CASSHQTVNTIYF; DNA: TGTGCCAGCAGCCACCAGACAGTAAACACCATATATTTT
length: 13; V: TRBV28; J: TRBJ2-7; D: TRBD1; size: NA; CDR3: CATWGQGYYEQYF; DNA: TGTGCCACCTGGGGACAGGGGTACTACGAGCAGTACTTC
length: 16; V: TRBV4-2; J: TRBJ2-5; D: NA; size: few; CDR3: CASSQGFAGPEETQYF; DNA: TGTGCCAGCAGCCAAGGATTCGCAGGGCCCGAAGAGACCCAGTACTTC
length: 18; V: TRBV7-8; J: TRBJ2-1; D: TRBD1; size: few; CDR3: CASSLGPRGTGGYNEQFF; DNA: TGTGCCAGCAGCTTAGGCCCGAGGGGGACAGGCGGCTACAATGAGCAGTTCTTC
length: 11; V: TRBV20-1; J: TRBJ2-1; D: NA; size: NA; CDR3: CSARVVNEQFF; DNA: TGCAGTGCTAGAGTAGTCAATGAGCAGTTCTTC
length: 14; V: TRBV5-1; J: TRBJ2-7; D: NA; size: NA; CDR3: CASSLAQGGDEQYF; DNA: TGCGCCAGCAGCTTGGCACAGGGCGGAGACGAGCAGTACTTC
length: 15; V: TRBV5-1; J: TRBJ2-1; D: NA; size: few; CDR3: CASSADSSSYNEQFF; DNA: TGCGCCAGCAGCGCCGACTCGAGCTCCTACAATGAGCAGTTCTTC
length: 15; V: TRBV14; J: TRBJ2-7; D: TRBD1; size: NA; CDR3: CASSHLGHRGAEQYF; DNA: TGTGCCAGCAGCCACCTAGGGCACAGGGGGGCCGAGCAGTACTTC
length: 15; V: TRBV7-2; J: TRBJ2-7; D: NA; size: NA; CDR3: CASSLERDITYEQYF; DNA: TGTGCCAGCAGCTTAGAGCGGGACATCACCTACGAGCAGTACTTC
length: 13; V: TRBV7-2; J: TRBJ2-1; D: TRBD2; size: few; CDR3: CASSSYTGGEQFF; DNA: TGTGCCAGCAGCTCTTACACGGGAGGAGAGCAGTTCTTC
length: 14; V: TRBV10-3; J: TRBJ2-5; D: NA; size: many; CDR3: CAISERLRQETQYF; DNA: TGTGCCATCAGTGAGAGGCTACGGCAAGAGACCCAGTACTTC
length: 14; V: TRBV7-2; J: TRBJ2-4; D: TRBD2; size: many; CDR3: CASRAGTSGNIQYF; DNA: TGTGCCAGCAGGGCCGGGACTAGCGGGAACATTCAGTACTTC
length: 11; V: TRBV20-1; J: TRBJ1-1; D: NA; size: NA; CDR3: CSAARQVEAFF; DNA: TGCAGTGCCGCCCGACAGGTTGAAGCTTTCTTT
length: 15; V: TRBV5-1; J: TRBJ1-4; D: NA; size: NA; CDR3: CASSQETGKGEKLFF; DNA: TGCGCCAGCAGCCAGGAGACAGGAAAGGGAGAAAAACTGTTTTTT
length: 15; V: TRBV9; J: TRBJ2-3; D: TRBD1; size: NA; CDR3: CASSLQGQPTDTQYF; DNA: TGTGCCAGCAGCTTACAGGGACAGCCCACAGATACGCAGTATTTT
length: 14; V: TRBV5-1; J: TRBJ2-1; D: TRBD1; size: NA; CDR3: CASSPQGEYNEQFF; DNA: TGCGCCAGCAGCCCGCAGGGGGAGTACAATGAGCAGTTCTTC
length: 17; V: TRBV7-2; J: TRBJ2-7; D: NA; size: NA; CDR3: CASSLAVGASGFNEQYF; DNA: TGTGCCAGCAGCTTAGCGGTGGGGGCGTCTGGGTTCAACGAGCAGTACTTC
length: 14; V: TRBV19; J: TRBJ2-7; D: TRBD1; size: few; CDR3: CASSISRTGQGRYF; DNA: TGTGCCAGTAGTATCTCCAGAACCGGACAGGGAAGGTACTTC
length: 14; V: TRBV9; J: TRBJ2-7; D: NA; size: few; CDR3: CASSVAPFLGEQYF; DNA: TGTGCCAGCAGCGTAGCCCCTTTCCTGGGGGAGCAGTACTTC
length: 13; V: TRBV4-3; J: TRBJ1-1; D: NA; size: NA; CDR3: CASSVLAGRVTFF; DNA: TGCGCCAGCAGCGTCCTGGCAGGGAGAGTAACTTTCTTT
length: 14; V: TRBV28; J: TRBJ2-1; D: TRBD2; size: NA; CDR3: CASSPGGGANEQFF; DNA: TGTGCCAGCAGCCCCGGCGGGGGGGCCAATGAGCAGTTCTTC
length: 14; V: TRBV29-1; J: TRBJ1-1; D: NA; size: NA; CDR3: CSAGARGDSTEAFF; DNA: TGCAGCGCGGGGGCTCGGGGAGATAGCACTGAAGCTTTCTTT
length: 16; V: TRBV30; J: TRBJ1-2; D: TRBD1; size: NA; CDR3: CAWRETGGIFLYGYTF; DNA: TGTGCCTGGAGGGAGACAGGGGGAATCTTCCTCTATGGCTACACCTTC
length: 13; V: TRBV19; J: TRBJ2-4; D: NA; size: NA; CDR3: CASKFPGQNIQYF; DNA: TGTGCCAGTAAGTTCCCTGGGCAAAACATTCAGTACTTC
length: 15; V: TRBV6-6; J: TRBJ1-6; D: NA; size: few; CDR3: CASSSREPGNSPLHF; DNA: TGTGCCAGCAGTTCCCGGGAACCAGGCAATTCACCCCTCCACTTT
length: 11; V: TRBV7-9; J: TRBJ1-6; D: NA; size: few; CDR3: CASSSGPPLHF; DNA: TGTGCCAGCAGTTCCGGGCCCCCCCTCCACTTT
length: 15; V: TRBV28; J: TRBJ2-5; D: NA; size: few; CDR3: CASSRSSGIGETQYF; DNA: TGTGCCAGCAGTCGATCGTCCGGGATTGGTGAGACCCAGTACTTC
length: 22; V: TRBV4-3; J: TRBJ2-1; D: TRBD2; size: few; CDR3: CASSQLEGGRPRASSSYNEQFF; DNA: TGCGCCAGCAGCCAATTAGAGGGCGGGAGGCCCCGGGCCTCTAGCTCCTACAATGAGCAGTTCTTC
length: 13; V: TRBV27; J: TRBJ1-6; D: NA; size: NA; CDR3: CASSWADNSPLHF; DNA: TGTGCCAGCAGTTGGGCAGATAATTCACCCCTCCACTTT
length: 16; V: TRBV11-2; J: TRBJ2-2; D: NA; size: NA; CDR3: CASSLYLYTNTGELFF; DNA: TGTGCCAGCAGCTTATATCTGTACACGAACACCGGGGAGCTGTTTTTT